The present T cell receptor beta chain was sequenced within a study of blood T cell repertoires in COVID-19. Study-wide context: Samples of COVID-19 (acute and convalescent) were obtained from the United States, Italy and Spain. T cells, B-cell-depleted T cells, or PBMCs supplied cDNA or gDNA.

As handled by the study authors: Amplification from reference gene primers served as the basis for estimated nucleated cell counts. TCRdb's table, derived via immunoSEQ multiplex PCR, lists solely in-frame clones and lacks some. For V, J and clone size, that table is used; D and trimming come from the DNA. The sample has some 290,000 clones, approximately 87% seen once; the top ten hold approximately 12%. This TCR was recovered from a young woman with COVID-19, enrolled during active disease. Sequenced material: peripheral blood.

In nucleotides, the CDR3 is TGTGCCAGCAGCAACCAAAGGGGGCAGCCCCGAACCCATTCACCCCTCCACTTT. It yields the protein CASSNQRGQPRTHSPLHF. V and J are TRBV21-1 and TRBJ1-6; the table assigns TRBD1, which was not confirmed against the DNA. TRBV21-1 is an annotated pseudogene. The CDR3 covers 18 residues.